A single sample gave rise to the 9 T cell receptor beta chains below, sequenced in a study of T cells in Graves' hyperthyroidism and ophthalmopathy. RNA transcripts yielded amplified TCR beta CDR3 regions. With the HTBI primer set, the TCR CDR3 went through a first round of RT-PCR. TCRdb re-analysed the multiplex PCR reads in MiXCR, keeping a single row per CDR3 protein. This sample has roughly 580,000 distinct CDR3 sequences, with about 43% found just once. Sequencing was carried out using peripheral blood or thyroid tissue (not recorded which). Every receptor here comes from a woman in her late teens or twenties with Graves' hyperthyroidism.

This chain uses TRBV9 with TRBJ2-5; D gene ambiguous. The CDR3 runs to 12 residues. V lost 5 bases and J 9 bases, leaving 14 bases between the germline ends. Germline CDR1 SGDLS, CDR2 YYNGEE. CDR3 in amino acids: CASSGNSEAQYF. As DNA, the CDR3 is TGTGCCAGCAGTGGAAATTCCGAGGCCCAGTACTTC.

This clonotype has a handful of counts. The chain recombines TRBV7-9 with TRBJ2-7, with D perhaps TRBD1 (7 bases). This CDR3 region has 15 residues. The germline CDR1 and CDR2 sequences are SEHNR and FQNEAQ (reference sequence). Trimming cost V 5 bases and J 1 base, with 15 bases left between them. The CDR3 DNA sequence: TGTGCCAGCAGCCGTTCCGCAGGGGGGTCCTACGAGCAGTACTTC. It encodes CASSRSAGGSYEQYF.

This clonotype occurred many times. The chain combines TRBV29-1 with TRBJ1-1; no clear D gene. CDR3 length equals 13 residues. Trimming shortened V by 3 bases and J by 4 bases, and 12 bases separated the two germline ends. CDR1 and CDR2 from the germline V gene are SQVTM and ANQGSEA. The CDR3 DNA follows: TGCAGCGTTGACAACGGATCGGGCACTGAAGCTTTCTTT. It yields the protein CSVDNGSGTEAFF.

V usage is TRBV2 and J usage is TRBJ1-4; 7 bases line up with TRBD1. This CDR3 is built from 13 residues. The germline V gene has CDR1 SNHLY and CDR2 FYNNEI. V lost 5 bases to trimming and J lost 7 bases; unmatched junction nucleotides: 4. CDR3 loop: CASSSRGIEKLFF. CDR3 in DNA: TGTGCCAGCAGTAGCAGGGGGATTGAAAAACTGTTTTTT. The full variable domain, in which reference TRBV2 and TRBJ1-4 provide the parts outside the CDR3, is EPEVTQTPSHQVTQMGQEVILRCVPISNHLYFYWYRQILGQKVEFLVSFYNNEISEKSEIFDDQFSVERPDGSNFTLKIRSTKLEDSAMYFCASSSRGIEKLFFGSGTQLSVL.

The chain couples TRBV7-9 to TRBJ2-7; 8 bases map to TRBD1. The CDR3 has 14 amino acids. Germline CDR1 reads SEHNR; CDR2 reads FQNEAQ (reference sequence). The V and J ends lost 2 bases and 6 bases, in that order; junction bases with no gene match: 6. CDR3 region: CASSLTGGRGEQYF. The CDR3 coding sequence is TGTGCCAGCAGCTTAACAGGGGGAAGAGGCGAGCAGTACTTC.

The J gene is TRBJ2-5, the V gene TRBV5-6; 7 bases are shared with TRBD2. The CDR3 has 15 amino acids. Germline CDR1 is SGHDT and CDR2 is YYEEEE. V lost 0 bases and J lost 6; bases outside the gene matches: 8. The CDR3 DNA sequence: TGTGCCAGCAGCTTGGCCTCCGGGACTACGCAGACCCAGTACTTC. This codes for CASSLASGTTQTQYF.

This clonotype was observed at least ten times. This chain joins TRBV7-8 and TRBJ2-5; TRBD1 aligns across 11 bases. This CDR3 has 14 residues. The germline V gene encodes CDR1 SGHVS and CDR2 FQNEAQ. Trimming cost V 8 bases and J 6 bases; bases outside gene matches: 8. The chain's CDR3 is CASGRTGGAQTQYF. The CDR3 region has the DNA TGTGCCAGCGGAAGGACAGGGGGCGCCCAGACCCAGTACTTC.

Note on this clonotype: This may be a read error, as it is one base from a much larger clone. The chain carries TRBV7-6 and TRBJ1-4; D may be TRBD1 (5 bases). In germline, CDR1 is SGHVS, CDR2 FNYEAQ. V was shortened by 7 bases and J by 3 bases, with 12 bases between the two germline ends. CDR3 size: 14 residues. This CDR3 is CASTRGDANEKLFF. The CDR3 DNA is TGTGCCAGCACACGGGGGGATGCTAATGAAAAACTGTTTTTT.

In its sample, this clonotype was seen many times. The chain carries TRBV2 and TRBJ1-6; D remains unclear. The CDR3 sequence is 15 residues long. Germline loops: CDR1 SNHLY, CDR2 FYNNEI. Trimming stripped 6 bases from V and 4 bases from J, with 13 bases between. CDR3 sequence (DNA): TGTGCCAGCAGAAACCGGGAAGCTTATAATTCACCCCTCCACTTT. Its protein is CASRNREAYNSPLHF.